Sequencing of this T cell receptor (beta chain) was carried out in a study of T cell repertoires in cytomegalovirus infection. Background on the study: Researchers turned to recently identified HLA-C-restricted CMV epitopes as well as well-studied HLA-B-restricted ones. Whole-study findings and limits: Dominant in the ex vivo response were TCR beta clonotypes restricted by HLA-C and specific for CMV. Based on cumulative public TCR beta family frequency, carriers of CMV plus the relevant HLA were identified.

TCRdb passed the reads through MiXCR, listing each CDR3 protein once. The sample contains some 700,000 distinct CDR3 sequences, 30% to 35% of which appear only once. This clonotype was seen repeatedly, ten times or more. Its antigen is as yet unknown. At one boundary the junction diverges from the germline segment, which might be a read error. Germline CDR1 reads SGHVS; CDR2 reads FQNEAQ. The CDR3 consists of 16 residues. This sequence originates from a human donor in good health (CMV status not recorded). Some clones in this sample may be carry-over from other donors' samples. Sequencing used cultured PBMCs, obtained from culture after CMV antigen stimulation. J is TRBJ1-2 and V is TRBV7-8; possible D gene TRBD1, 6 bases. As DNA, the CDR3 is TGTGCCAGCAGCCCGGGCTGGCAGGGGACTAATTATGGCTACACCTTC. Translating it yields CASSPGWQGTNYGYTF.